These T cell receptor beta chains were read from a single sample in a study of T-cell reconstitution after alpha-beta-depleted transplantation in children. TCRdb re-derived calls from the PCR reads in MiXCR, one entry per CDR3 protein. The table shows fewer than 750,000 distinct CDR3 sequences, with 25% to 30% occurring only once. Specimen: PBMCs, collected before TCRalphabeta/CD19-depleted stem cell transplant. The source is a boy less than two years old with Wiskott-Aldrich syndrome, due to receive a stem cell transplant. Both conserved end residues are part of each CDR3. D genes are given only for firm matches. Only part of the rows carry a size: once, few, many, or a class if the clone is expanded.

V gene: TRBV5-4; D gene: TRBD2; clone size: -; J gene: TRBJ2-5; CDR3 DNA: TGTGCCAGCAGCTCCAGGGAGGGAGGGGAGACCCAGTACTTC; CDR3 protein: CASSSREGGETQYF
V gene: TRBV7-9; D gene: -; clone size: -; J gene: TRBJ1-1; CDR3 DNA: TGTGCCAGCAGCTTCACAGGGCAGCAGACTGAAGCTTTCTTT; CDR3 protein: CASSFTGQQTEAFF
V gene: TRBV12-3/TRBV12-4; D gene: -; clone size: few; J gene: TRBJ2-3; CDR3 DNA: TGTGCCAGCACCAAAGGGGTGCGTGGGGGGGATACGCAGTATTTT; CDR3 protein: CASTKGVRGGDTQYF
V gene: TRBV9; D gene: -; clone size: -; J gene: TRBJ1-3; CDR3 DNA: TGTGCCAGCAGCGTAGGACCCGACAGTTCCGGAAACACCATATATTTT; CDR3 protein: CASSVGPDSSGNTIYF
V gene: TRBV24-1; D gene: -; clone size: few; J gene: TRBJ2-7; CDR3 DNA: TGTGCCACGCGGGGGCGGGACAGTCCTTCAAAGCAGTACTTC; CDR3 protein: CATRGRDSPSKQYF
V gene: TRBV7-2; D gene: -; clone size: -; J gene: TRBJ1-2; CDR3 DNA: TGTGCCAGCAGCTTAGGGTATATCTATGGCTACACCTTC; CDR3 protein: CASSLGYIYGYTF
V gene: TRBV5-6; D gene: -; clone size: few; J gene: TRBJ1-2; CDR3 DNA: TGTGCCAGCAGCTTGTCGCAGGGCTACTATGGCTACACCTTC; CDR3 protein: CASSLSQGYYGYTF
V gene: TRBV20-1; D gene: TRBD1; clone size: -; J gene: TRBJ1-4; CDR3 DNA: TGCAGTGCTAGCCTTACCGGGACAGGGATAGGGGAAAAACTGTTTTTT; CDR3 protein: CSASLTGTGIGEKLFF
V gene: TRBV20-1; D gene: TRBD2; clone size: -; J gene: TRBJ2-7; CDR3 DNA: TGCAGTGCTAGAGGGCCTAGCGGGAGATACGAGCAGTACTTC; CDR3 protein: CSARGPSGRYEQYF
V gene: TRBV5-5; D gene: TRBD1; clone size: -; J gene: TRBJ2-3; CDR3 DNA: TGTGCCAGCAGCCGGGACAGGGGGCGGGGCACAGATACGCAGTATTTT; CDR3 protein: CASSRDRGRGTDTQYF
V gene: TRBV4-3; D gene: -; clone size: -; J gene: TRBJ1-5; CDR3 DNA: TGCGCCAGCAGCCAAGGGGGCAGACTAATCAATCAGCCCCAGCATTTT; CDR3 protein: CASSQGGRLINQPQHF
V gene: TRBV12-3/TRBV12-4; D gene: -; clone size: few; J gene: TRBJ1-2; CDR3 DNA: TGTGCCAGCAGCCTGACTCGGCTCAGTCCCTATGGCTACACCTTC; CDR3 protein: CASSLTRLSPYGYTF
V gene: TRBV9; D gene: -; clone size: few; J gene: TRBJ1-6; CDR3 DNA: TGTGCCAGCAGCGCAGTCGGGACTTCCCTCCACTTT; CDR3 protein: CASSAVGTSLHF
V gene: TRBV12-3/TRBV12-4; D gene: TRBD1; clone size: -; J gene: TRBJ2-7; CDR3 DNA: TGTGCCAGCAGGGGCGACAGGGGAGTCTACGAGCAGTACTTC; CDR3 protein: CASRGDRGVYEQYF
V gene: TRBV27; D gene: TRBD1; clone size: -; J gene: TRBJ1-2; CDR3 DNA: TGTGCCAGCAGAAGCGTAGGGGACAGCGAGAACTATGGCTACACCTTC; CDR3 protein: CASRSVGDSENYGYTF
V gene: TRBV6-1; D gene: -; clone size: few; J gene: TRBJ2-5; CDR3 DNA: TGTGCCAGCAGTGCATACAGGGAAGAGACCCAGTACTTC; CDR3 protein: CASSAYREETQYF
V gene: TRBV4-1; D gene: TRBD2; clone size: -; J gene: TRBJ2-7; CDR3 DNA: TGCGCCAGCAGCCCTACCGGACGGGAGGAAGACTACGAGCAGTACTTC; CDR3 protein: CASSPTGREEDYEQYF
V gene: TRBV10-3; D gene: -; clone size: few; J gene: TRBJ1-3; CDR3 DNA: TGTGCCATCGGCCAGGGTGGTGGAAACACCATATATTTT; CDR3 protein: CAIGQGGGNTIYF
V gene: TRBV5-1; D gene: TRBD1; clone size: few; J gene: TRBJ2-7; CDR3 DNA: TGCGCCAGCAGCACTCTCCGGGACAGTGGCGACGAGCAGTACTTC; CDR3 protein: CASSTLRDSGDEQYF
V gene: TRBV20-1; D gene: -; clone size: -; J gene: TRBJ2-5; CDR3 DNA: TGCAGTGCTAGTGTACGGGGGGCAGAGACCCAGTACTTC; CDR3 protein: CSASVRGAETQYF
V gene: TRBV7-9; D gene: -; clone size: -; J gene: TRBJ1-2; CDR3 DNA: TGTGCCAGCAGCTTAGCACTGGGAAGGGACTATGGCTACACCTTC; CDR3 protein: CASSLALGRDYGYTF
V gene: TRBV5-1; D gene: -; clone size: -; J gene: TRBJ2-7; CDR3 DNA: TGCGCCAGCAGCTTCGGGACCGAACGCTACGAGCAGTACTTC; CDR3 protein: CASSFGTERYEQYF
V gene: TRBV5-1; D gene: -; clone size: -; J gene: TRBJ1-2; CDR3 DNA: TGCGCCAGCAGCTTGGGGGGACCGCTAACAAATCGGACCTTC; CDR3 protein: CASSLGGPLTNRTF
V gene: TRBV24-1; D gene: -; clone size: few; J gene: TRBJ2-5; CDR3 DNA: TGTGCCACCAGTGATCCGACAGTCCCGGAGACCCAGTACTTC; CDR3 protein: CATSDPTVPETQYF
V gene: TRBV21-1; D gene: -; clone size: -; J gene: TRBJ2-7; CDR3 DNA: TGTGCCACCCCCGGGACAGGGTCCCACGAGCAGTACTTC; CDR3 protein: CATPGTGSHEQYF
V gene: TRBV20-1; D gene: -; clone size: -; J gene: TRBJ1-6; CDR3 DNA: TGCAGTGCTAATTCAGGGAATAATTCACCCCTCCACTTT; CDR3 protein: CSANSGNNSPLHF
V gene: TRBV7-9; D gene: -; clone size: -; J gene: TRBJ2-1; CDR3 DNA: TGTGCCAGCAGCTTAGGACTCACAGGGTTGGAGGACAATGAGCAGTTCTTC; CDR3 protein: CASSLGLTGLEDNEQFF
V gene: TRBV4-2; D gene: -; clone size: many; J gene: TRBJ1-1; CDR3 DNA: TGTGCCAGCAGCCAAGTGGGGGGTATGAACACTGAAGCTTTCTTT; CDR3 protein: CASSQVGGMNTEAFF
V gene: TRBV28; D gene: TRBD1; clone size: many; J gene: TRBJ2-5; CDR3 DNA: TGTGCCAGCAGCTTACAGGGGGCTAGTGAGACCCAGTACTTC; CDR3 protein: CASSLQGASETQYF
V gene: TRBV30; D gene: -; clone size: -; J gene: TRBJ1-1; CDR3 DNA: TGTGCCTGGACGTGGGGTGGGGCTGAAGCTTTCTTT; CDR3 protein: CAWTWGGAEAFF
V gene: TRBV20-1; D gene: -; clone size: once; J gene: TRBJ1-1; CDR3 DNA: TGCAGTGCTCCAGGGAGTAGCACTGAAGCTTTCTTT; CDR3 protein: CSAPGSSTEAFF
V gene: TRBV9; D gene: TRBD2; clone size: -; J gene: TRBJ2-6; CDR3 DNA: TGTGCCAGCAGCGCACCTACTAGCGGGAAGACTGGGGCCAACGTCCTGACTTTC; CDR3 protein: CASSAPTSGKTGANVLTF
V gene: TRBV15; D gene: TRBD2; clone size: few; J gene: TRBJ2-2; CDR3 DNA: TGTGCCACTAGGACTAGCGGGACTATCGGGGAGCTGTTTTTT; CDR3 protein: CATRTSGTIGELFF
V gene: TRBV28; D gene: TRBD1; clone size: -; J gene: TRBJ1-2; CDR3 DNA: TGTGCCAGCAAAGGGACAGGCCGTCTCCTTAACTATGGCTACACCTTC; CDR3 protein: CASKGTGRLLNYGYTF
V gene: TRBV7-6; D gene: TRBD1; clone size: few; J gene: TRBJ2-6; CDR3 DNA: TGTGCCAGCAGCTTGGGGACCGGGACAGGGATTTCAGGGGCCAACGTCCTGACTTTC; CDR3 protein: CASSLGTGTGISGANVLTF
V gene: TRBV5-1; D gene: -; clone size: -; J gene: TRBJ2-7; CDR3 DNA: TGCGCCAGCAGCTTGCTGGGGGCCTTTAGTGCCTACGAGCAGTACTTC; CDR3 protein: CASSLLGAFSAYEQYF
V gene: TRBV5-1; D gene: -; clone size: few; J gene: TRBJ2-7; CDR3 DNA: TGCGCCAGCAGCTACGGACCTTTGGAGGAGCAGTACTTC; CDR3 protein: CASSYGPLEEQYF
V gene: TRBV12-3/TRBV12-4; D gene: TRBD1; clone size: -; J gene: TRBJ2-3; CDR3 DNA: TGTGCCAGCAGTTGGAGGACAGGGGGCGAAGATACGCAGTATTTT; CDR3 protein: CASSWRTGGEDTQYF
V gene: TRBV5-4; D gene: TRBD1; clone size: few; J gene: TRBJ2-1; CDR3 DNA: TGTGCCAGCAGCTCGACCGGGACAGCAATACAGTTCTTC; CDR3 protein: CASSSTGTAIQFF
V gene: TRBV5-1; D gene: -; clone size: -; J gene: TRBJ2-1; CDR3 DNA: TGCGCCAGCAGCTTGGCCACCAGGAGTCATGAGCAGTTCTTC; CDR3 protein: CASSLATRSHEQFF
V gene: TRBV11-1; D gene: -; clone size: few; J gene: TRBJ2-1; CDR3 DNA: TGTGCCAGCAAGAGGTCGAACAATGAGCAGTTCTTC; CDR3 protein: CASKRSNNEQFF
V gene: TRBV24-1; D gene: TRBD1; clone size: -; J gene: TRBJ2-3; CDR3 DNA: TGTGCCACCAGTGAGGGGGACAGGTTGGATACGCAGTATTTT; CDR3 protein: CATSEGDRLDTQYF
V gene: TRBV5-1; D gene: TRBD1; clone size: few; J gene: TRBJ2-7; CDR3 DNA: TGCGCCAGCAGCTACCGGGACAGGGGCTACGAGCAGTACTTC; CDR3 protein: CASSYRDRGYEQYF
V gene: TRBV5-1; D gene: -; clone size: few; J gene: TRBJ2-7; CDR3 DNA: TGCGCCAGCAGCTCACAGGGAGGGTTGACGTACGAGCAGTACTTC; CDR3 protein: CASSSQGGLTYEQYF
V gene: TRBV29-1; D gene: TRBD2; clone size: few; J gene: TRBJ2-2; CDR3 DNA: TGCAGCGTTAGCGGGAGGGAAAACACCGGGGAGCTGTTTTTT; CDR3 protein: CSVSGRENTGELFF
V gene: TRBV4-1; D gene: TRBD1; clone size: few; J gene: TRBJ2-7; CDR3 DNA: TGCGCCAGCAGCCTGGTCAAAGGACAGGCCCACGAGCAGTACTTC; CDR3 protein: CASSLVKGQAHEQYF
V gene: TRBV7-3; D gene: TRBD2; clone size: few; J gene: TRBJ2-1; CDR3 DNA: TGTGCCAGCAGCTTATTTACTAGCGGTAACAATGAGCAGTTCTTC; CDR3 protein: CASSLFTSGNNEQFF
V gene: TRBV9; D gene: TRBD2; clone size: -; J gene: TRBJ2-3; CDR3 DNA: TGTGCCAGCAGCGTAGTGGCTAGCGGGAGGGGCACAGATACGCAGTATTTT; CDR3 protein: CASSVVASGRGTDTQYF
V gene: TRBV28; D gene: -; clone size: few; J gene: TRBJ2-3; CDR3 DNA: TGTGCCAGCAGTTTACCTTACAGGGCAGATACGCAGTATTTT; CDR3 protein: CASSLPYRADTQYF
V gene: TRBV24-1; D gene: -; clone size: -; J gene: TRBJ2-3; CDR3 DNA: TGTGCCACCAGTGATTCTAACAGTTATACGCAGTATTTT; CDR3 protein: CATSDSNSYTQYF
V gene: TRBV20-1; D gene: TRBD2; clone size: -; J gene: TRBJ2-7; CDR3 DNA: TGCAGTGCTAGACAACTAGCGGGAGGGCCCTACGAGCAGTACTTC; CDR3 protein: CSARQLAGGPYEQYF
V gene: TRBV2; D gene: -; clone size: few; J gene: TRBJ2-1; CDR3 DNA: TGTGCCAGCAGTCGAATCTCGAAGGACAGAAATGAGCAGTTCTTC; CDR3 protein: CASSRISKDRNEQFF
V gene: TRBV5-1; D gene: -; clone size: -; J gene: TRBJ1-5; CDR3 DNA: TGCGCCAGCAGCTCCGGTCCCAATCAGCCCCAGCATTTT; CDR3 protein: CASSSGPNQPQHF
V gene: TRBV12-3/TRBV12-4; D gene: -; clone size: few; J gene: TRBJ1-1; CDR3 DNA: TGTGCCAGCAGCCCGCACTTGACAGGGAACACTGAAGCTTTCTTT; CDR3 protein: CASSPHLTGNTEAFF
V gene: TRBV24-1; D gene: TRBD1; clone size: -; J gene: TRBJ2-5; CDR3 DNA: TGTGCCACCAGTGACCCGGACAGGCGAGAGACCCAGTACTTC; CDR3 protein: CATSDPDRRETQYF
V gene: TRBV20-1; D gene: -; clone size: few; J gene: TRBJ2-4; CDR3 DNA: TGCACCGCGGGGAGATCTAGCGAAAACATTCAGTACTTC; CDR3 protein: CTAGRSSENIQYF
V gene: TRBV3-1; D gene: TRBD1; clone size: -; J gene: TRBJ2-7; CDR3 DNA: TGTGCCAGCAGGGGACAGTCCCTCTACGAGCAGTACTTC; CDR3 protein: CASRGQSLYEQYF